This T cell receptor (beta chain) emerged from a study of blood T cell repertoires in COVID-19. The data were produced by immunoSEQ multiplex PCR, yet TCRdb's version contains in-frame clones alone and is incomplete. This table has fewer than 500,000 clones, roughly 89% appearing once. The CDR3 contains 14 residues. Trimming at V came to 3 bases and at J to 7 bases, leaving 4 bases not matched to a gene. Germline CDR1 WNHNN, CDR2 SYGVQD (reference sequence). This TCR came from a woman in her thirties with acute or convalescent COVID-19. V is TRBV10-1 and J is TRBJ1-4; 8 bases match TRBD1. The sample comprised peripheral blood. DNA of the CDR3: TGCGCCAGCAGTGACTACAGGGGGAGTGAAAAACTGTTTTTT. It specifies CASSDYRGSEKLFF.